This TCR beta chain came from a study of neurological immune-mediated disorders. Individuals who volunteered at a blood bank located in Maryland, USA, made up the group of healthy controls. Stored at -80 C, 2 million PBMCs were the source of the unsorted libraries. Unmatched junction bases numbered 4, after V lost 5 bases and J lost 1 base. There are 14 residues in the CDR3. Germline assignment: CDR1 SGHTA and CDR2 FQGNSA. With regard to this clonotype: What it recognizes is unknown.

General observations from the study: HTLV-1-associated myelopathy had the most TCR clonal expansion, and multiple sclerosis had the least, less than healthy controls.

With 10-nucleotide random UMIs, 5'RACE was used to make the cDNA. TCRdb passed the 5' RACE reads through MiXCR, listing each CDR3 protein once. The sample lists 32,000 or so distinct CDR3 sequences; around 10% were seen once. This clonotype originated in a woman aged 60-75 years in good health. J is TRBJ2-7 and V is TRBV7-2; 8 nucleotides agree with TRBD1. The sample consisted of PBMCs. The DNA for the CDR3 is TGTGCCAGCAGCCCAACAGGGGGGTCCTACGAGCAGTACTTC. It encodes CASSPTGGSYEQYF.